This passage covers 21 T cell receptor beta chains from one sample sequenced in a study of Graves' ophthalmopathy and Graves' hyperthyroidism. Amplification of TCR beta CDR3 regions used RNA transcripts. The authors performed first-round RT-PCR with HTBI primers and then a second-round multiplex PCR. A single record per CDR3 protein comes from TCRdb applying MiXCR to the multiplex PCR reads. The sample includes about 620,000 distinct CDR3 sequences, 22% of them seen just once. The sequenced sample was peripheral blood. The source is a woman aged 18-29 years with stable Graves' hyperthyroidism. Some clones in this sample may be carry-over from other donors' samples.

The table lists this clonotype with many counts. The V call is TRBV7-2, the J call TRBJ1-1, with 8 bases matching TRBD1. V was clipped by 4 bases and J by 1 base; unmatched bases: 5. Per the germline V gene, CDR1 is SGHTA and CDR2 is FQGNSA. The CDR3 extends over 15 amino acids. Here the CDR3 DNA reads TGTGCCAGCAGCTCCCGACAGGGGAGGAACACTGAAGCTTTCTTT. Its protein product is CASSSRQGRNTEAFF.

V and J are TRBV6-1 and TRBJ2-7; 11 bases line up with TRBD1. Germline V gene lookup returns CDR1 MNHNS and CDR2 SASEGT. The length of the CDR3 is 15 residues. The trim removed 4 bases at V and 10 bases at J, leaving 12 bases unmatched. In nucleotides, the CDR3 is TGTGCCAGCAGTGGAGACCCCGGGACAGGGGGAAATCAGTACTTC. Its protein is CASSGDPGTGGNQYF.

This clonotype was observed many times. The J gene is TRBJ1-5, the V gene TRBV30, with D hard to call. The germline V gene encodes CDR1 GTSNPN and CDR2 SVGIG (reference sequence). Trimming cost V 1 base and J 0 bases, with 4 bases left between them. This CDR3 has 13 residues. The DNA for the CDR3 is TGTGCCTGGAGTGGACATAGCAATCAGCCCCAGCATTTT. Protein: CAWSGHSNQPQHF.

This clonotype was counted many times. The chain combines TRBV13 with TRBJ2-7; D remains ambiguous. V lost 5 bases and J lost 6, with 11 bases in between. Germline CDR1 reads PRHDT; CDR2 reads FYEKMQ (reference sequence). The CDR3 extends over 12 amino acids. The DNA of the CDR3 is TGTGCCAGCAGCCTACACCCTGCCGAGCAGTACTTC. Protein: CASSLHPAEQYF. The full variable domain, its missing parts supplied by reference TRBV13 and TRBJ2-7, is AAGVIQSPRHLIKEKRETATLKCYPIPRHDTVYWYQQGPGQDPQFLISFYEKMQSDKGSIPDRFSAQQFSDYHSELNMSSLELGDSALYFCASSLHPAEQYFGPGTRLTVT.

The sample holds many counts of this clonotype. The chain has TRBV6-1 and TRBJ1-1, with D perhaps matching TRBD1 (6 bases). The CDR3 is 16 residues long. Deletions cut 8 bases from V and 0 bases from J, with 19 bases between. Germline loops: CDR1 MNHNS, CDR2 SASEGT. The CDR3 region has the DNA TGTGCCAGCGCCAAGGCGGGGGGCCTATTGAACACTGAAGCTTTCTTT. It codes for CASAKAGGLLNTEAFF.

Many counts were recorded for this clonotype. The rearrangement links TRBV7-9 to TRBJ1-2; 10 bases match TRBD1. CDR1 is SEHNR, CDR2 FQNEAQ, per germline (reference sequence). After removal of 5 bases from V and 5 bases from J, the junction contained 8 bases not matched to a gene. This CDR3 has 15 amino acids. The CDR3 nucleotides read TGTGCCAGCAGCACCGGGACAGGGGCAGAGTATGGCTACACCTTC. This translates into CASSTGTGAEYGYTF.

In the case of this clonotype: A read error is possible here, since a much larger clone lies one base away. V gene TRBV10-3 combines with J gene TRBJ1-1; no clear D gene. This CDR3 contains 11 residues. Per germline, CDR1 ENHRY and CDR2 SYGVKD. The CDR3 sequence is CAISESSEACF. The CDR3 nucleotides are TGTGCCATCAGTGAGTCTTCTGAAGCTTGCTTT.

The chain uses TRBV15 and TRBJ2-2; 12 nucleotides agree with TRBD2. There are 17 residues in the CDR3. CDR1 is LNHNV, CDR2 YYDKDF, per germline (reference sequence). J lost 4 bases, V lost 1 base, and 4 bases had no gene match. The CDR3 DNA reads as TGTGCCACCAGCAGAGGAGGACTAGCGGGGAGCACCGGGGAGCTGTTTTTT. Protein: CATSRGGLAGSTGELFF.

This sequence joins TRBV4-1 and TRBJ1-5, with D hard to call. Trimming pared 0 bases from V and 6 bases from J, leaving 6 bases between. This CDR3 region has 13 residues. Germline lookup yields CDR1 MGHRA and CDR2 YSYEKL. CDR3 nucleotides: TGCGCCAGCAGCCAAGAGCCGACTCAGCCCCAGCATTTT. Its protein is CASSQEPTQPQHF.

This clonotype was counted ten times or more. This chain uses TRBV20-1 with TRBJ1-5, with a weak D call TRBD1 (5 bases). The CDR3 extends over 14 amino acids. V was shortened by 4 bases and J by 0 bases, with 10 bases between the two germline ends. Germline CDR1 and CDR2: DFQATT and SNEGSKA (reference sequence). The DNA of the CDR3 is TGCAGTGCTATCGGGGGTTATAGCAATCAGCCCCAGCATTTT. It translates to CSAIGGYSNQPQHF.

Only a few counts were recorded for this clonotype. The chain carries TRBV5-1 and TRBJ2-7; TRBD1 agrees at 9 bases. The V segment lost 7 bases and the J segment 0 bases; nucleotides outside the gene matches: 8. Germline V gene sequence: CDR1 SGHRS, CDR2 YFSETQ. CDR3 length: 15 residues. The CDR3 sequence is CASGTGTGLSYEQYF. The CDR3 DNA follows: TGCGCCAGCGGGACCGGGACAGGGCTCTCCTACGAGCAGTACTTC.

This clonotype has just a few counts. This chain links TRBV28 with TRBJ1-6, with D unclear. Trimming took off 10 bases at V and 2 bases at J, with 9 bases between the two ends. The CDR3 is 13 amino acids. Germline-derived CDR1 and CDR2 are MDHEN and SYDVKM. For the CDR3, the DNA is TGTGCCACCTCGGAGCCCTATAATTCACCCCTCCACTTT. It encodes CATSEPYNSPLHF.

This clonotype was counted ten times or more. The CDR3 DNA sequence: TGTGCCAGCAGACCCCTTCCCGGGACAGGGGCGGCAGCTTTCTTT. This translates into CASRPLPGTGAAAFF. The chain is built from TRBV27 and TRBJ1-1; TRBD1 matches at 10 bases. Germline lookup yields CDR1 MNHEY and CDR2 SMNVEV (reference sequence). Germline trimming cut 6 bases from V and 10 bases from J; bases unmatched to any gene: 14. The CDR3 has 15 residues.

This clonotype has ten or more counts. The chain uses TRBV6-1 and TRBJ1-1; 7 bases align to TRBD1. V dropped 6 bases and J dropped 3; count of bases not matched to a gene: 7. Looked up from germline, CDR1 is MNHNS and CDR2 is SASEGT. The CDR3 is made up of 14 amino acids. The CDR3 protein is CASSPDREDTEAFF. The CDR3 DNA reads as TGTGCCAGCAGCCCTGACAGGGAGGACACTGAAGCTTTCTTT.

In its sample, this clonotype was seen a few times. The rearrangement uses TRBV30 and TRBJ1-2; maybe TRBD1 (5 bases). The CDR3 loop spans 16 amino acids. The ends were cut back, 0 bases at V and 0 bases at J, with 14 bases in the middle. Germline loops: CDR1 GTSNPN, CDR2 SVGIG (reference sequence). The CDR3 DNA reads as TGTGCCTGGAGTGTACTCGGGGACCTCACTAACTATGGCTACACCTTC. Amino acids: CAWSVLGDLTNYGYTF.

This clonotype occurred many times. The chain carries TRBV9 and TRBJ1-1; 7 bases map to TRBD1. Trimming cost V 4 bases and J 0 bases; bases outside gene matches: 6. The germline V gene encodes CDR1 SGDLS and CDR2 YYNGEE. This CDR3 spans 15 amino acids. CDR3 nucleotide sequence: TGTGCCAGCAGCACCATAACAGGGGTGAACACTGAAGCTTTCTTT. Its protein product is CASSTITGVNTEAFF.

This clonotype has at least ten counts. The chain's CDR3 is CASSLDIAGNTIYF. DNA for the CDR3: TGTGCCAGCAGCTTAGACATAGCTGGAAACACCATATATTTT. This chain connects TRBV7-9 to TRBJ1-3; D call uncertain. Trimming took 1 base from V and 2 from J, leaving 6 bases between them. There are 14 residues in the CDR3. CDR1 and CDR2 (germline): SEHNR, FQNEAQ (reference sequence).

The chain combines TRBV6-1 with TRBJ1-6, with D unclear. CDR1 is MNHNS and CDR2 is SASEGT in the germline V gene. This CDR3 contains 15 residues. The ends were cut back, 2 bases at V and 8 bases at J, with 13 bases in the middle. This CDR3 reads CASSEYRPRDSPLHF. In DNA form, the CDR3 reads TGTGCCAGCAGTGAATATAGGCCACGGGATTCACCCCTCCACTTT.

This clonotype was observed at least ten times. The chain couples TRBV28 to TRBJ1-1, with D possibly matching TRBD1 (5 bases). This CDR3 comprises 14 residues. From germline, CDR1 is MDHEN and CDR2 SYDVKM. Trimming shortened V by 6 bases and J by 11 bases, and 22 bases separated the two germline ends. CDR3 amino acids: CASRRPAFGGRAFF. CDR3 sequence (DNA): TGTGCCAGCAGACGACCGGCTTTCGGGGGACGTGCTTTCTTT.

This clonotype was observed at least ten times. This CDR3 is CASSLLTKTRMGAGELFF. The DNA of the CDR3 is TGTGCCAGCAGTTTATTAACTAAGACTAGAATGGGCGCCGGGGAGCTGTTTTTT. The chain has TRBV28 and TRBJ2-2; TRBD2 might be the D (6 bases). Per the germline V gene, CDR1 is MDHEN and CDR2 is SYDVKM. Trimming stripped 1 base from V and 6 bases from J, with 21 bases between. This CDR3 has 18 amino acids. The variable domain in full, completed from reference TRBV28 and TRBJ2-2, reads DVKVTQSSRYLVKRTGEKVFLECVQDMDHENMFWYRQDPGLGLRLIYFSYDVKMKEKGDIPEGYSVSREKKERFSLILESASTNQTSMYLCASSLLTKTRMGAGELFFGEGSRLTVL.

This clonotype has at least ten counts. The chain joins TRBV18 to TRBJ2-4; D is ambiguous. There are 15 residues in the CDR3. CDR1 and CDR2 from the germline V gene are KGHSH and LQKENI. Trimming cost V 2 bases and J 1 base, with 9 bases left between them. CDR3: CASSPMGIAKNIQYF. CDR3 coding DNA: TGTGCCAGCTCACCAATGGGGATTGCCAAAAACATTCAGTACTTC.